These 11 T cell receptor beta chains share one sample of origin, sequenced in a study of blood T cell repertoires in COVID-19. The data were produced by immunoSEQ multiplex PCR, yet TCRdb's version contains in-frame clones alone and is incomplete. The sample lists about 98,000 clones, about 80% occurring once. The sample taken for sequencing was peripheral blood. The receptor set was obtained from a man between 65 and 79 years old with active or convalescent COVID-19.

This clone was detected only once. J is TRBJ2-2 and V is TRBV11-2; D is undetermined. Germline assignment: CDR1 SGHAT and CDR2 FQNNGV. V was cut by 5 bases and J by 10 bases, with 8 bases left in between. CDR3 length equals 11 residues. The CDR3 sequence is CASSPSVELFF. The CDR3 nucleotides are TGTGCCAGCAGCCCCTCCGTGGAGCTGTTTTTT.

The table lists this clone with a few counts. V usage is TRBV3-1 (or the pseudogene TRBV3-2) and J usage is TRBJ2-5; 11 bases match TRBD2. Germline lookup yields CDR1 LGHDT and CDR2 YNNKEL (reference sequence). After removal of 5 bases from V and 5 bases from J, the junction contained 13 bases not matched to a gene. CDR3 length: 17 amino acids. CDR3 amino acids: CASSTPLGLAARETQYF. The CDR3 DNA is TGTGCCAGCAGCACCCCTTTGGGACTAGCGGCCCGGGAGACCCAGTACTTC.

This CDR3 is CAWSRQAQETQYF. The CDR3, as DNA: TGTGCCTGGAGTCGGCAGGCTCAAGAGACCCAGTACTTC. The J gene is TRBJ2-5, the V gene TRBV30; D not certain. Germline CDR1 is GTSNPN and CDR2 is SVGIG (reference sequence). This CDR3 region has 13 residues. V was trimmed by 2 bases and J by 2 bases, leaving 9 bases between them.

The gene calls are TRBV19 and TRBJ2-7; 8 bases align to TRBD1. V lost 4 bases to trimming and J lost 1 base; unmatched junction nucleotides: 3. Germline-derived CDR1 and CDR2 are LNHDA and SQIVND (reference sequence). The CDR3 extends over 14 amino acids. For the CDR3, the DNA is TGTGCCAGTAGTACCCGGACAGGGTCCTACGAGCAGTACTTC. Translating gives CASSTRTGSYEQYF.

The chain links TRBV27 to TRBJ1-5, with D possibly being TRBD1 (6 bases). The CDR3 is 17 amino acids. Trimming shortened V by 6 bases and J by 3 bases, and 21 bases separated the two germline ends. The germline V gene encodes CDR1 MNHEY and CDR2 SMNVEV (reference sequence). CDR3 region: CASSRDAGDRYNQPQHF. As DNA, the CDR3 is TGTGCCAGCAGCCGGGACGCGGGTGACAGGTACAATCAGCCCCAGCATTTT.

This clone was detected once. The genes are TRBV5-8 and TRBJ1-6; D unclear. V was clipped by 4 bases and J by 0 bases, with 11 bases between them. The CDR3 runs to 16 residues. Germline CDR1 SGHTS, CDR2 YDEGEE. CDR3 in amino acids: CASSRPGSSYNSPLHF. The DNA of the CDR3 is TGTGCCAGCAGCCGACCTGGGAGCTCCTATAATTCACCCCTCCACTTT.

The rearrangement joins TRBV12-5 to TRBJ2-2; D is perhaps TRBD1 (5 bases). The length of the CDR3 is 12 residues. With 1 base removed from V and 9 bases from J, the gap between germline ends came to 6 bases. Germline V lookup: CDR1 LGHNT, CDR2 FRNRAP. CDR3 bases: TGTGCTAGTGGTTTGGACAGGTGGGAGCTGTTTTTT. It specifies CASGLDRWELFF.

The chain joins TRBV5-1 to TRBJ1-4; no definite D call. Germline V CDR1 and CDR2: SGHRS, YFSETQ. The CDR3 is made up of 15 amino acids. The V and J ends lost 0 bases and 4 bases respectively, with 10 bases between them. CDR3 amino acids: CASSLGAISNEKLFF. The CDR3 DNA follows: TGCGCCAGCAGCTTGGGGGCTATTAGTAATGAAAAACTGTTTTTT.

The CDR3 protein is CASSQGQGIQYF. The CDR3 DNA follows: TGTGCCAGCAGCCAGGGACAGGGGATTCAGTACTTC. J is TRBJ2-7 and V is TRBV6-5; 10 nucleotides line up with TRBD1. The CDR3 is 12 amino acids. CDR1 and CDR2 from the germline V gene are MNHEY and SVGAGI. With V trimmed by 6 bases and J by 10 bases, 6 bases remained unmatched.

V and J are TRBV7-9 and TRBJ2-2; maybe TRBD2 (6 bases). The germline V and J ends were trimmed by 4 bases and 1 base, with 13 bases remaining between them. From germline, CDR1 is SEHNR and CDR2 FQNEAQ (reference sequence). The CDR3 spans 16 residues. CDR3 sequence: CASSSRTNLNTGELFF. The CDR3 DNA reads as TGTGCCAGCAGCTCTCGGACTAACTTGAACACCGGGGAGCTGTTTTTT.

The chain employs TRBV7-6 and TRBJ2-3; 11 bases map to TRBD2. The CDR3 runs 18 residues. Germline trimming cut 5 bases from V and 0 bases from J; bases unmatched to any gene: 10. The germline V gene encodes CDR1 SGHVS and CDR2 FNYEAQ. The chain's CDR3 is CASSAVAGGVSSTDTQYF. In DNA, the CDR3 is TGTGCCAGCAGCGCTGTAGCGGGGGGGGTTTCTAGCACAGATACGCAGTATTTT.